This T cell receptor (beta chain) originates from a study of monozygotic twins with cystic fibrosis (dated by TCRdb to about 2021). Looking at the study overall: Barcoded libraries were prepared with approximately 15 PCR cycles from 2.5 to 3 micrograms of fragmented DNA. Twins were ranked among about 1,100 cohort participants for weight-for-height and FEVPerc (FEV1 disease centile) on the day of blood sampling. TCR beta repertoires were compared within and between 16 monozygotic twin pairs with cystic fibrosis so that genetic influence on V and J gene usage could be assessed. Data for three of the twin pairs had been reported earlier in a different context. Ten female and six male twin pairs, aged about 2.0 to 36.4 years (median roughly 9 years) and mostly children and adolescents, were included in the cohort. Overall results and qualifications from the work: No association turned up between shared CDR3 numbers and age, concordance or disease severity, and the cohort was small. In 13 of 16 pairs, V gene usage most closely resembled the co-twin's, and the same held for J usage in 8 of 16 pairs, a pattern suggesting genetic constraints. Sharing of nucleotide-identical clonotypes was significantly greater within monozygotic CF twin pairs than between unrelated CF individuals (P = 0.000026, Mann-Whitney). Simpson clonality was generally low (median about 0.0095), suggesting a naive-dominated repertoire, with higher clonality in the most severely affected patients.

Concerning this clone itself: Its cognate antigen has yet to be identified. No per-base quality is available; no much larger clone lies one base away.

In the germline V gene, CDR1 corresponds to SGHTA and CDR2 to FQGNSA. Germline trimming: 5 bases from V, 7 bases from J; junction bases outside gene matches: 8. From cysteine to phenylalanine, the CDR3 is 15 amino acids long. The sequence is cut down to CDR3 DNA, 45 bases in frame from base 1. The twin pairs came from the European Cystic Fibrosis Twin and Sibling Study Cohort, a cohort that recruited patients from over a hundred CF clinics across 14 European countries. Both zygosity and CFTR genotype were checked in-house, and zygosity was tested with multiplex PCR across nine short tandem repeat loci. Peripheral blood was sampled from each twin, with clinical parameters recorded on the day of blood sampling. Genomic DNA was isolated from peripheral blood cells with phenol/chloroform and kept in TE buffer at 4 degrees C. TCR beta CDR3 regions were amplified by multiplex PCR with the immunoSEQ immune profiling system according to the manufacturer's instructions. An Illumina NextSeq system was used for sequencing. Under the source paper's analysis protocol: Sequence data were processed on the immunoSEQ Analyzer platform, and clonality was calculated as the square root of Simpson's index of productive rearrangements. Similarity in V and J usage was measured by Jensen-Shannon distance, and OLGA was used to compute CDR3 generation probabilities. The immuneACCESS database (August 2020) and VDJdb (December 2020) were searched for shared CDR3 sequences. TCRdb re-hosts the immuneACCESS table, in-frame sequences only. Its copies lack some clones; in the studies checked, an unresolved V gene accounts for under half of them, and the cause for the rest is not known. V and J calls and clone size are as listed in that table; D and trimming were resolved from the DNA. The sample data list around 25,000 clones, and about 91% of these were observed just once. The ten largest clones add up to under 0.35% of the sample.

In this chain, TRBV7-2 is recombined with TRBJ1-4; 9 bases in the middle match TRBD1. The TCR comes from a girl under 10 years old with cystic fibrosis. Sequenced material: blood. The sequence in DNA is TGTGCCAGCAGCATAGGACAGGGGTACGCTGAAAAACTGTTTTTT. Translation gives CASSIGQGYAEKLFF.